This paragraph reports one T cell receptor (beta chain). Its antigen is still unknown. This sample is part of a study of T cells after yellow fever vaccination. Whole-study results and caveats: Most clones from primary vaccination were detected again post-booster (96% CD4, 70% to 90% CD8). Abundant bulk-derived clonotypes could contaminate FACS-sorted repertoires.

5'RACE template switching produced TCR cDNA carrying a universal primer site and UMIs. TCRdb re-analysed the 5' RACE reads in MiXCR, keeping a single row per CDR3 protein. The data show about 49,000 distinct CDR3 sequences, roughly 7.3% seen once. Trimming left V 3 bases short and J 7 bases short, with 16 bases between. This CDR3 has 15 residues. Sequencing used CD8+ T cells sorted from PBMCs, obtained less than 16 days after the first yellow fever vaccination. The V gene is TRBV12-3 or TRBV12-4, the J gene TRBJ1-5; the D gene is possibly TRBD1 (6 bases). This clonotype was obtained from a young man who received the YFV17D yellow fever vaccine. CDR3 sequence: CASSFLGHGGQPQHF. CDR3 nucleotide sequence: TGTGCCAGCAGTTTTCTGGGGCACGGGGGCCAGCCCCAGCATTTT.